The 23 T cell receptor beta chains given below trace back to one sample, sequenced in a study of blood T cell repertoires in COVID-19. Sequenced by immunoSEQ multiplex PCR; TCRdb stores in-frame clones only, minus some. The sample gives approximately 200,000 clones, around 87% of which show up once; approximately 2.4% is in the top ten. The material sequenced was PBMCs or T cells enriched from blood (not recorded which). These receptors all stem from a woman aged 25 to 45 who had recovered from COVID-19.

The rearrangement uses TRBV11-2 and TRBJ1-4; the match to TRBD1 covers 10 bases. The germline gives CDR1 SGHAT, CDR2 FQNNGV. V trimming: 1 base; J trimming: 4 bases; junction bases outside the gene matches: 0. The CDR3 runs to 15 residues. CDR3 amino acids: CASSLGDRGNEKLFF. In DNA, the CDR3 is TGTGCCAGCAGCTTAGGGGACAGGGGTAATGAAAAACTGTTTTTT.

The chain recombines TRBV9 with TRBJ2-2, with 15 bases aligning to TRBD2. Germline V gives CDR1 SGDLS, CDR2 YYNGEE. After removal of 5 bases from V and 0 bases from J, the junction contained 8 bases not matched to a gene. The CDR3 extends over 19 amino acids. The CDR3 DNA reads TGTGCCAGCAGGGGCCCGGGACTAGCGGGAGGCGCGAACACCGGGGAGCTGTTTTTT. Translation gives CASRGPGLAGGANTGELFF. The full variable domain, rest sourced from reference TRBV9 and TRBJ2-2, is DSGVTQTPKHLITATGQRVTLRCSPRSGDLSVYWYQQSLDQGLQFLIQYYNGEERAKGNILERFSAQQFPDLHSELNLSSLELGDSALYFCASRGPGLAGGANTGELFFGEGSRLTVL.

The rearrangement joins TRBV19 to TRBJ2-7; D may be TRBD1 (6 bases). Trimming removed 3 bases from V and 3 bases from J, with 15 bases in between. Per the germline V gene, CDR1 is LNHDA and CDR2 is SQIVND (reference sequence). CDR3 length: 15 amino acids. CDR3 amino acids: CASSILRGSDYEQYF. Written as DNA, the CDR3 is TGTGCCAGTAGTATCCTAAGGGGGTCGGACTACGAGCAGTACTTC. Full variable domain (rest looked up from reference TRBV19 and TRBJ2-7): DGGITQSPKYLFRKEGQNVTLSCEQNLNHDAMYWYRQDPGQGLRLIYYSQIVNDFQKGDIAEGYSVSREKKESFPLTVTSAQKNPTAFYLCASSILRGSDYEQYFGPGTRLTVT.

This rearrangement joins TRBV5-5 to TRBJ2-5, with D possibly TRBD2 on 6 matching bases. The CDR3 is 14 amino acids. Per the germline V gene, CDR1 is SGHKS and CDR2 is YYEKEE (reference sequence). V lost 0 bases and J 5 bases, leaving 11 bases between the germline ends. The CDR3 region is CASSLVREVETQYF. In DNA, the CDR3 is TGTGCCAGCAGCTTGGTTAGGGAGGTTGAGACCCAGTACTTC.

The chain combines TRBV24-1 with TRBJ2-5; the match to TRBD1 covers 7 bases. This CDR3 has 14 amino acids. J was trimmed by 5 bases and V by 7 bases; bases with no gene match: 9. Germline CDR1 reads KGHDR; CDR2 reads SFDVKD. The CDR3 DNA reads TGTGCCACCAGAGAGACAGGGAAAAGCGAGACCCAGTACTTC. This sequence encodes CATRETGKSETQYF.

This sequence joins TRBV27 and TRBJ1-1; 9 nucleotides agree with TRBD1. CDR3 size: 14 residues. The V segment lost 3 bases and the J segment 11 bases; nucleotides outside the gene matches: 10. Germline CDR1 MNHEY, CDR2 SMNVEV (reference sequence). This chain's CDR3 is CASSFLGTGLMAFF. CDR3 coding DNA: TGTGCCAGCAGTTTCCTAGGGACAGGGCTTATGGCTTTCTTT.

The rearrangement joins TRBV28 to TRBJ1-5; a weak D match, TRBD1 (5 bases). V was clipped by 5 bases and J by 5 bases, with 25 bases between them. Germline CDR1 and CDR2: MDHEN and SYDVKM. This CDR3 region has 18 residues. In DNA form, the CDR3 reads TGTGCCAGCAGTACTCCCTTCAGGGTGGCTGAGTTGGATCAGCCCCAGCATTTT. It codes for CASSTPFRVAELDQPQHF.

The V gene is TRBV5-4, the J gene TRBJ1-4; D is unresolved. The ends were cut back, 0 bases at V and 7 bases at J, with 7 bases in the middle. Germline CDR1 is SGHNT and CDR2 is YYREEE (reference sequence). This CDR3 region has 13 residues. The CDR3 nucleotides are TGTGCCAGCAGCTTGGTGTCGGGTGAAAAACTGTTTTTT. Its translation: CASSLVSGEKLFF.

In regard to this clone: The same CDR3 is also encoded by other DNA sequences in this sample. V usage is TRBV7-9 and J usage is TRBJ1-1; 10 positions agree with TRBD1. CDR1 is SEHNR, CDR2 FQNEAQ, per germline (reference sequence). With 6 bases clipped from V and 5 bases from J, the junction kept 6 bases outside the gene matches. The CDR3 is 14 amino acids. The CDR3 DNA reads TGTGCCAGCAGTCTGACAGGGGGCAGGACTGAAGCTTTCTTT. This encodes CASSLTGGRTEAFF. Full variable domain (outside the CDR3, taken from reference TRBV7-9 and TRBJ1-1): DTGVSQNPRHKITKRGQNVTFRCDPISEHNRLYWYRQTLGQGPEFLTYFQNEAQLEKSRLLSDRFSAERPKGSFSTLEIQRTEQGDSAMYLCASSLTGGRTEAFFGQGTRLTVV.

This rearrangement joins TRBV19 to TRBJ1-3, with 7 nucleotides matching TRBD1. This CDR3 has 14 amino acids. Germline V gene data show CDR1 as LNHDA and CDR2 as SQIVND (reference sequence). The junction had 6 bases not matched to a gene; V was cut back by 5 bases and J by 5 bases. The CDR3 loop reads CASSVRDSRNTIYF. CDR3 sequence (DNA): TGTGCCAGTAGTGTCCGGGACAGTAGAAACACCATATATTTT. The full variable domain, in which reference TRBV19 and TRBJ1-3 provide the parts outside the CDR3, is DGGITQSPKYLFRKEGQNVTLSCEQNLNHDAMYWYRQDPGQGLRLIYYSQIVNDFQKGDIAEGYSVSREKKESFPLTVTSAQKNPTAFYLCASSVRDSRNTIYFGEGSWLTVV.

The chain combines TRBV7-2 with TRBJ1-2; 7 nucleotides match TRBD1. This CDR3 is 15 amino acids long. V was pared by 5 bases and J by 7 bases, with 13 bases of the junction left unmatched. The germline gives CDR1 SGHTA, CDR2 FQGNSA. This chain's CDR3 is CASSVDRAFGGGYTF. The CDR3 DNA sequence: TGTGCCAGCAGCGTCGACAGGGCCTTCGGGGGTGGCTACACCTTC.

The J gene is TRBJ1-2, the V gene TRBV5-4; 7 bases agree with TRBD1. Germline V gene data show CDR1 as SGHNT and CDR2 as YYREEE (reference sequence). With 4 bases clipped from V and 0 bases from J, the junction kept 6 bases outside the gene matches. The CDR3 runs 15 residues. CDR3 region: CASSKDRRANYGYTF. CDR3 nucleotides: TGTGCCAGCAGCAAGGACAGGAGAGCTAACTATGGCTACACCTTC.

This clone was picked up one time. The chain has TRBV7-6 and TRBJ1-4, with 7 bases matching TRBD1. The V segment lost 1 base and the J segment 8 bases; nucleotides outside the gene matches: 4. The CDR3 length is 14 residues. Germline V gene sequence: CDR1 SGHVS, CDR2 FNYEAQ. The CDR3 region is CASSLVVQGEKLFF. CDR3 nucleotide sequence: TGTGCCAGCAGCTTAGTAGTACAGGGGGAAAAACTGTTTTTT.

The gene calls are TRBV7-9 and TRBJ1-2; maybe TRBD1 (6 bases). V gave up 5 bases and J gave up 7 bases, with 11 bases separating them. The CDR3 covers 12 residues. Germline lookup yields CDR1 SEHNR and CDR2 FQNEAQ (reference sequence). CDR3: CASSGQSAGYTF. The CDR3 region has the DNA TGTGCCAGCAGCGGACAGTCGGCTGGCTACACCTTC.

The V and J genes are TRBV30 and TRBJ2-5, with 11 bases that match TRBD2. The trim removed 0 bases at V and 4 bases at J, leaving 13 bases unmatched. Germline values: CDR1 GTSNPN, CDR2 SVGIG (reference sequence). The CDR3 consists of 18 residues. The CDR3 sequence: CAWSVKRVAGGPLETQYF. In DNA, the CDR3 is TGTGCCTGGAGTGTGAAGCGGGTAGCGGGAGGGCCGCTAGAGACCCAGTACTTC.

This chain connects TRBV6-4 to TRBJ2-1, with TRBD2 matching over 8 bases. Germline V gene sequence: CDR1 MRHNA, CDR2 SNTAGT. V was clipped by 2 bases and J by 6 bases; unmatched bases: 9. This CDR3 has 16 amino acids. The chain's CDR3 is CASSDGGLETFNEQFF. The CDR3 DNA follows: TGTGCCAGCAGTGACGGGGGACTAGAAACATTCAATGAGCAGTTCTTC.

This clone was detected a few times. This rearrangement joins TRBV7-2 to TRBJ1-1; no clear D gene. CDR1 and CDR2 (germline): SGHTA, FQGNSA. The CDR3 has 14 residues. Trimming took 2 bases from V and 1 from J, leaving 8 bases between them. CDR3 bases: TGTGCCAGCAGCTTATCCGGAGAGAACACTGAAGCTTTCTTT. This gives the protein CASSLSGENTEAFF.

The chain has TRBV6-5 and TRBJ1-2; 11 bases match TRBD1. The CDR3 sequence is 12 residues long. Trimming at V came to 10 bases and at J to 6 bases, leaving 4 bases not matched to a gene. Germline V gene lookup returns CDR1 MNHEY and CDR2 SVGAGI. The CDR3 sequence: CAIPGQGDGYTF. Here the CDR3 DNA reads TGTGCCATACCGGGACAGGGGGATGGCTACACCTTC.

The chain employs TRBV6-4 and TRBJ1-1, with 9 nucleotides matching TRBD1. V shed 5 bases and J 3 bases; nucleotides not matched to a gene: 4. Germline CDR1 reads MRHNA; CDR2 reads SNTAGT. The CDR3 runs 14 residues. The CDR3 spells CASSTGGEDTEAFF. Here the CDR3 DNA reads TGTGCCAGCAGTACAGGGGGCGAGGACACTGAAGCTTTCTTT.

The chain recombines TRBV18 with TRBJ2-1; 8 bases are a match to TRBD2. This CDR3 has 16 amino acids. The germline gives CDR1 KGHSH, CDR2 LQKENI. With 7 bases clipped from V and 8 bases from J, the junction kept 16 bases outside the gene matches. The CDR3 region is CASLTSGGYVDDEQFF. The CDR3 nucleotides read TGTGCCAGCTTAACGAGCGGGGGTTATGTCGACGATGAGCAGTTCTTC.

J is TRBJ1-1 and V is TRBV18, with D unclear. The CDR3 spans 14 residues. Trimming shortened V by 3 bases and J by 4 bases, and 12 bases separated the two germline ends. Germline V gene sequence: CDR1 KGHSH, CDR2 LQKENI. This chain's CDR3 is CASSPIREGTEAFF. The CDR3 coding sequence is TGTGCCAGCTCACCTATACGGGAGGGCACTGAAGCTTTCTTT.

The chain employs TRBV4-2 and TRBJ2-7; 7 positions match TRBD2. The CDR3 consists of 15 residues. Germline CDR1 reads LGHNA; CDR2 reads YNFKEQ. Trimming cost V 2 bases and J 5 bases; bases outside gene matches: 9. As DNA, the CDR3 is TGTGCCAGCAGCCAAAACGTGCGGGAGAAAAACGAGCAGTACTTC. This sequence encodes CASSQNVREKNEQYF.

The chain joins TRBV7-9 to TRBJ2-1; TRBD2 is a possible D gene (6 bases). In germline, CDR1 is SEHNR, CDR2 FQNEAQ (reference sequence). The CDR3 has 14 residues. The V and J ends lost 2 bases and 8 bases respectively, with 13 bases between them. CDR3 DNA sequence: TGTGCCAGCAGCTTAACACCGGCGGGGCATGAGCAGTTCTTC. Amino acid sequence: CASSLTPAGHEQFF.